Presented here are 25 T cell receptor beta chains from one specimen sequenced in a study of vaccination and CD4 T cells after COVID-19. Their antigens remain unidentified. Treatment noted: approximately 11-day PBMC culture with coronavirus spike peptide pools or control peptides (ViraFEST assay). The Oncomine TCR Beta short-read assay sequenced DNA from cultured CD4+ T cells. TCRdb used MiXCR to reprocess the PCR reads, holding one entry per CDR3 protein. Among 2,500 to 3,500 distinct CDR3 sequences, 75% to 85% were seen once, and the ten largest hold 25% to 35%. What was sequenced was CD4+ T cells from blood, cultured in vitro. The origin of the receptors is a human donor who had recovered from COVID-19.

CDR3 sequence: CASSERDRVQPQHF. CDR3 DNA: TGTGCCAGCAGTGAACGGGACAGGGTCCAGCCCCAGCATTTT. V is TRBV2 and J is TRBJ1-5; TRBD1 aligns across 9 bases. The CDR3 sequence is 14 residues long. V lost 2 bases to trimming and J lost 7 bases; unmatched junction nucleotides: 3. The germline V gene encodes CDR1 SNHLY and CDR2 FYNNEI. The whole variable domain, filled in from reference TRBV2 and TRBJ1-5, reads EPEVTQTPSHQVTQMGQEVILRCVPISNHLYFYWYRQILGQKVEFLVSFYNNEISEKSEIFDDQFSVERPDGSNFTLKIRSTKLEDSAMYFCASSERDRVQPQHFGDGTRLSIL.

The chain couples TRBV19 to TRBJ1-6; 7 nucleotides agree with TRBD1. The V segment lost 6 bases and the J segment 6 bases; nucleotides outside the gene matches: 5. The CDR3 length is 14 residues. Germline V gene lookup returns CDR1 LNHDA and CDR2 SQIVND (reference sequence). The CDR3 DNA follows: TGTGCCAGTAGAGAGGACAGGACTAATTCACCCCTCCACTTT. Its translation: CASREDRTNSPLHF.

The chain carries TRBV18 and TRBJ1-1, with D unresolved. The CDR3 has 12 amino acids. Germline V lookup: CDR1 KGHSH, CDR2 LQKENI. Trimming stripped 3 bases from V and 0 bases from J, with 2 bases between. CDR3 nucleotide sequence: TGTGCCAGCTCACCCATGAACACTGAAGCTTTCTTT. Protein product: CASSPMNTEAFF.

The rearrangement joins TRBV5-4 to TRBJ2-5, with 7 bases matching TRBD2. CDR3 length equals 15 residues. Germline CDR1 is SGHNT and CDR2 is YYREEE (reference sequence). Trimming at V came to 1 base and at J to 1 base, leaving 4 bases not matched to a gene. The CDR3 DNA follows: TGTGCCAGCAGCTTGAAGACGGGGGGCCAAGAGACCCAGTACTTC. Its translation: CASSLKTGGQETQYF.

By its share, this clonotype is large. This chain connects TRBV10-3 to TRBJ1-2; D is possibly TRBD1 (6 bases). V was cut by 6 bases and J by 2 bases, with 16 bases left in between. Germline loops: CDR1 ENHRY, CDR2 SYGVKD. The CDR3 runs to 15 residues. CDR3 bases: TGTGCCATCAGCGGCGCTTCAGGGGAAAACTATGGCTACACCTTC. It specifies CAISGASGENYGYTF.

The V call is TRBV5-1, the J call TRBJ1-1; D may be TRBD1 (5 bases). Trimming removed 0 bases at V and 4 bases at J, with 10 bases between. Germline lookup yields CDR1 SGHRS and CDR2 YFSETQ. The CDR3 spans 14 residues. The CDR3 sequence is CASSLEGYGTEAFF. For the CDR3, the DNA is TGCGCCAGCAGCTTGGAGGGGTACGGCACTGAAGCTTTCTTT.

The V call is TRBV19, the J call TRBJ2-7; the match to TRBD1 covers 7 bases. The CDR3 has 15 amino acids. J gave up 5 bases and V 6 bases, and 13 bases lay outside the gene matches. Germline V gene data show CDR1 as LNHDA and CDR2 as SQIVND (reference sequence). CDR3 nucleotides: TGTGCCAGTAGGCATACCGGGACAGATTGGGACGAGCAGTACTTC. Translated, it gives CASRHTGTDWDEQYF.

In its sample, this clonotype is large. The V and J genes are TRBV10-3 and TRBJ2-7; D gene unclear. V was clipped by 6 bases and J by 4 bases, with 10 bases between them. Germline CDR1 is ENHRY and CDR2 is SYGVKD. The CDR3 is 12 amino acids. The CDR3 nucleotides read TGTGCCATCAGCCCGGATTTTTACGAGCAGTACTTC. This encodes CAISPDFYEQYF.

The chain carries TRBV6-1 and TRBJ1-6; 10 bases are a match to TRBD1. The germline gives CDR1 MNHNS, CDR2 SASEGT. This CDR3 contains 16 residues. V dropped 8 bases and J dropped 7; count of bases not matched to a gene: 11. The CDR3 bases are TGTGCCAGCGTAATCCACGGGACAGGGGCGAATTCACCCCTCCACTTT. Its protein is CASVIHGTGANSPLHF.

This clonotype occurred once. The genes are TRBV2 and TRBJ1-2; TRBD1 is a possible D gene (6 bases). The CDR3 contains 15 residues. With 6 bases removed from V and 5 bases from J, the gap between germline ends came to 19 bases. Germline V gene sequence: CDR1 SNHLY, CDR2 FYNNEI. The CDR3 nucleotides read TGTGCCAGCAGAGACGAAGTGGACAGTTATTATGGCTACACCTTC. This translates into CASRDEVDSYYGYTF.

J is TRBJ1-4 and V is TRBV7-6; D is ambiguous. Looked up from germline, CDR1 is SGHVS and CDR2 is FNYEAQ. The CDR3 runs to 16 residues. Between the trimmed V and J ends, which lost 1 base and 2 bases, there was a span of 11 bases. The CDR3 loop is CASSLGELGTNEKLFF. The CDR3 bases are TGTGCCAGCAGCTTAGGAGAGCTTGGGACTAATGAAAAACTGTTTTTT. The full variable domain, in which reference TRBV7-6 and TRBJ1-4 provide the parts outside the CDR3, is GAGVSQSPRYKVTKRGQDVALRCDPISGHVSLYWYRQALGQGPEFLTYFNYEAQQDKSGLPNDRFSAERPEGSISTLTIQRTEQRDSAMYRCASSLGELGTNEKLFFGSGTQLSVL.

This chain uses TRBV6-1 with TRBJ1-2, with no clear D. CDR3 length: 13 residues. V was trimmed by 6 bases and J by 8 bases, leaving 16 bases between them. CDR1 MNHNS and CDR2 SASEGT come from the germline V gene. The CDR3 DNA sequence: TGTGCCAGCAGGGGGAGCACAGAGCAAGGCTACACCTTC. Encoded protein: CASRGSTEQGYTF.

This clonotype has just one count. V and J are TRBV6-1 and TRBJ2-7, with 11 nucleotides matching TRBD1. Trimming took 6 bases from V and 5 from J; bases not matched to a gene: 6. Germline V gene sequence: CDR1 MNHNS, CDR2 SASEGT. The CDR3 covers 14 residues. CDR3 sequence (DNA): TGTGCCAGCAGACCCGGGACAGGGGGAAACGAGCAGTACTTC. As protein: CASRPGTGGNEQYF.

The chain uses TRBV21-1 and TRBJ1-2. TRBV21-1 is labeled a pseudogene. The CDR3 length is 14 residues. For the CDR3, the DNA is TGTGCCAGCAGCAAAGAGGAGTGGGAAGATGGCTACACCTTC. Residues: CASSKEEWEDGYTF.

The chain couples TRBV10-2 to TRBJ1-5; D remains ambiguous. The CDR3 is 19 amino acids. With 4 bases removed from V and 2 bases from J, the gap between germline ends came to 24 bases. Germline V gives CDR1 WSHSY, CDR2 SAAADI. The CDR3 coding sequence is TGCGCCAGCAGTGCCATACCCTCTAAATCAGGAGAACGCAATCAGCCCCAGCATTTT. It yields the protein CASSAIPSKSGERNQPQHF.

This clonotype was observed once. J is TRBJ2-3 and V is TRBV5-1; a weak D match, TRBD2 (5 bases). CDR3 size: 15 residues. Looked up from germline, CDR1 is SGHRS and CDR2 is YFSETQ. V shed 2 bases and J shed 4 bases, with 14 bases lying between them. CDR3 in DNA: TGCGCCAGCAGCTTCCCACTCCCGGAGGCAGATACGCAGTATTTT. Protein: CASSFPLPEADTQYF. Together with reference TRBV5-1 and TRBJ2-3, the CDR3 gives the full variable domain: KAGVTQTPRYLIKTRGQQVTLSCSPISGHRSVSWYQQTPGQGLQFLFEYFSETQRNKGNFPGRFSGRQFSNSRSEMNVSTLELGDSALYLCASSFPLPEADTQYFGPGTRLTVL.

This rearrangement joins TRBV2 to TRBJ1-5; perhaps TRBD1 as D (6 bases). Germline values: CDR1 SNHLY, CDR2 FYNNEI. The CDR3 extends over 13 amino acids. Trimming removed 7 bases from V and 7 bases from J, with 14 bases in between. Written as DNA, the CDR3 is TGTGCCAGCACCCGACAGGAGGTGCAGCCCCAGCATTTT. Translation: CASTRQEVQPQHF.

The rearrangement links TRBV11-3 to TRBJ1-5, with D possibly being TRBD1 (5 bases). The CDR3 sequence is 19 residues long. The V end lost 0 bases, the J end lost 3 bases, and 21 bases lay between the germline ends. CDR1 and CDR2 (germline): SGHNT, YENEEA. The CDR3 protein is CASSLDVPPGREPNQPQHF. DNA for the CDR3: TGTGCCAGCAGCTTAGATGTCCCCCCGGGCAGGGAACCCAATCAGCCCCAGCATTTT. Full variable domain (remainder filled in from reference TRBV11-3 and TRBJ1-5): EAGVVQSPRYKIIEKKQPVAFWCNPISGHNTLYWYLQNLGQGPELLIRYENEEAVDDSQLPKDRFSAERLKGVDSTLKIQPAELGDSAVYLCASSLDVPPGREPNQPQHFGDGTRLSIL.

This clonotype qualifies as hyperexpanded (1% or more). This chain connects TRBV20-1 to TRBJ2-2, with TRBD1 identical over 8 bases. The CDR3 loop spans 12 amino acids. Per germline, CDR1 DFQATT and CDR2 SNEGSKA (reference sequence). The junction had 2 bases not matched to a gene; V was cut back by 5 bases and J by 6 bases. The DNA for the CDR3 is TGCAGTGCTGAACAGGGGGCCGGGGAGCTGTTTTTT. This encodes CSAEQGAGELFF.

The gene calls are TRBV28 and TRBJ2-2, with TRBD2 identical over 8 bases. Trimming at V came to 8 bases and at J to 2 bases, leaving 4 bases not matched to a gene. This CDR3 contains 14 residues. The germline CDR1 and CDR2 sequences are MDHEN and SYDVKM. The CDR3 sequence: CASSGGRNTGELFF. Here the CDR3 DNA reads TGTGCCAGCTCGGGAGGGAGAAACACCGGGGAGCTGTTTTTT.

The chain combines TRBV20-1 with TRBJ1-1; tentative D call: TRBD1 (5 bases). The CDR3 extends over 13 amino acids. V was pared by 1 base and J by 0 bases, with 6 bases between. Germline V CDR1 and CDR2: DFQATT, SNEGSKA (reference sequence). CDR3 sequence reads: CSARGQLNTEAFF. CDR3 nucleotides: TGCAGTGCTAGAGGACAGCTGAACACTGAAGCTTTCTTT.

V is TRBV15 and J is TRBJ1-4; D gene uncertain. This CDR3 has 14 residues. Germline values: CDR1 LNHNV, CDR2 YYDKDF (reference sequence). Trimming took off 0 bases at V and 1 base at J, with 3 bases between the two ends. The CDR3 region is CATSRDLTNEKLFF. CDR3 coding DNA: TGTGCCACCAGCAGAGACTTAACTAATGAAAAACTGTTTTTT.

The gene calls are TRBV12-3 or TRBV12-4 and TRBJ1-2; D remains ambiguous. V lost 7 bases and J lost 2, with 14 bases in between. There are 14 residues in the CDR3. DNA for the CDR3: TGTGCCAGCACTTCCCGACCGGGGAACTATGGCTACACCTTC. It encodes CASTSRPGNYGYTF.

The chain has TRBV20-1 and TRBJ2-3; 7 bases fit TRBD1. The trim removed 5 bases at V and 2 bases at J, leaving 10 bases unmatched. Germline V gene lookup returns CDR1 DFQATT and CDR2 SNEGSKA (reference sequence). The CDR3 is 15 amino acids. CDR3 in amino acids: CSAWSRQGSTDTQYF. Here the CDR3 DNA reads TGCAGTGCTTGGTCGAGACAGGGTTCCACAGATACGCAGTATTTT.

The CDR3 loop reads CASMSGGGGEKLFF. The CDR3 nucleotides are TGTGCCAGCATGTCCGGTGGGGGTGGCGAAAAACTGTTTTTT. V is TRBV28 and J is TRBJ1-4, with D perhaps matching TRBD1 (5 bases). Trimming took off 7 bases at V and 8 bases at J, with 17 bases between the two ends. The CDR3 has 14 residues. The germline V gene has CDR1 MDHEN and CDR2 SYDVKM.